This TCR beta chain was sequenced for a study of cytomegalovirus exposure and HLA in healthy donors. Study at large: The roughly 660 first-cohort repertoires shared a platform with the approximately 120 validation repertoires, as reported in a later analysis. Study-wide points: Confirmation in vitro established that a few CMV-associated chains were specific for CMV antigens.

Repertoires were generated with immunoSEQ multiplex PCR, while TCRdb's copy carries only in-frame clones and drops some. Here the sample spans approximately 54,000 clones, roughly nine tenths being singletons. This CDR3 contains 16 residues. Trimming shortened V by 5 bases and J by 1 base, and 17 bases separated the two germline ends. CDR1 is SGHAT and CDR2 is FQNNGV in the germline V gene. As regards this clone: Its antigen is not known.

This receptor was obtained from a woman aged 18-29 years in good health and CMV-seropositive. The rearrangement links TRBV11-2 to TRBJ1-1, with a weak D call TRBD1 (6 bases). The sequencing sample was made of PBMCs. The CDR3 spells CASSLGGWTANTEAFF. The CDR3 DNA is TGTGCCAGCAGCCTAGGGGGGTGGACAGCGAACACTGAAGCTTTCTTT.